This note documents a single TCR beta chain sequence. Trimming at V came to 6 bases and at J to 7 bases, leaving 12 bases not matched to a gene. CDR3 size: 15 residues. Germline V gene lookup returns CDR1 SGHDT and CDR2 YYEEEE. In the original analysis: Reference gene primer amplification gave nucleated cell count estimates. Here immunoSEQ multiplex PCR was the method, and the copy in TCRdb shows in-frame clones only, minus some. That table supplies the V and J calls and clone size; D and trimming were determined from the DNA. The table lists 120,000 or so clones, 65% to 90% of them singletons, with 5% to 8% in the top ten. The data were obtained in a study of blood T cell repertoires in COVID-19. On the study more broadly: The cDNA or gDNA used as material had been derived from T cells, B-cell-depleted T cells, or PBMCs.

Input material: peripheral blood. The TCR was taken from a man older than 75 with active or convalescent COVID-19. This chain connects TRBV5-6 to TRBJ1-4; TRBD1 matches 7 bases. CDR3 residues: CASISRQGGSEKLFF. CDR3 nucleotides: TGTGCCAGCATCTCGAGACAGGGAGGAAGTGAAAAACTGTTTTTT. Full variable domain (remainder filled in from reference TRBV5-6 and TRBJ1-4): DAGVTQSPTHLIKTRGQQVTLRCSPKSGHDTVSWYQQALGQGPQFIFQYYEEEERQRGNFPDRFSGHQFPNYSSELNVNALLLGDSALYLCASISRQGGSEKLFFGSGTQLSVL.